These T cell receptor beta chains were read from a single sample in a study of T cell responses to AZD1222 COVID-19 vaccine. The protocol was immunoSEQ multiplex PCR, while the TCRdb copy is restricted to in-frame clones and leaves out a portion. Of some 150,000 clones listed, about 90% were seen once; the top ten hold roughly 4.5%. The sequencing used peripheral blood, collected on day 0 of MenACWY control vaccination. The source of these receptors is an adult in good health. The conserved cysteine and the conserved F or W are not part of the CDR3 here. The order of the fields is V gene, clone size, CDR3 protein. Where a row states a size, it is once, few, many or the class of an expanded clone; other rows omit it.

v_gene: TRBV11-3; abundance: -; CDR3aa: ASSFDGGSNYGYT
v_gene: TRBV27; abundance: once; CDR3aa: ASSLGTSGRGEQY
v_gene: TRBV30; abundance: -; CDR3aa: AGYSGSGLAF
v_gene: TRBV21-1; abundance: -; CDR3aa: AYSRGRTPSGANVLT
v_gene: TRBV19; abundance: -; CDR3aa: ASSMTDNEKLF
v_gene: TRBV5-6; abundance: -; CDR3aa: ASSPLIDTDTQY
v_gene: TRBV5-1; abundance: -; CDR3aa: ASSLGTAGSGYT
v_gene: TRBV7-9; abundance: -; CDR3aa: ASSPTPTTYNEQF
v_gene: TRBV16; abundance: -; CDR3aa: ASSQTADRERDGYT
v_gene: TRBV9; abundance: once; CDR3aa: ASSAHRGSQPQH
v_gene: TRBV5-1; abundance: -; CDR3aa: ASQGSLSRTTEAF
v_gene: TRBV19; abundance: -; CDR3aa: ASSIQRDQPQH
v_gene: TRBV7-9; abundance: -; CDR3aa: ASSFTATGTYNEQF
v_gene: TRBV24-1; abundance: -; CDR3aa: ATSDSAYAGEQY
v_gene: TRBV7-6; abundance: once; CDR3aa: ASTAGGITEAF
v_gene: TRBV30; abundance: -; CDR3aa: AWSVRDRDNSPLH
v_gene: TRBV6-2/TRBV6-3; abundance: -; CDR3aa: ASSYRGGGGSGNTIY
v_gene: TRBV18; abundance: -; CDR3aa: ASSPEQGRNSPLH
v_gene: TRBV27; abundance: -; CDR3aa: ASSTFGSRAF
v_gene: TRBV7-2; abundance: -; CDR3aa: ASSQDRGQNQPQH
v_gene: TRBV28; abundance: -; CDR3aa: ASSQGAFLGAF
v_gene: TRBV6-5; abundance: -; CDR3aa: ASSPTGGSNQPQH
v_gene: TRBV5-1; abundance: -; CDR3aa: ASRPERGDYGYT
v_gene: TRBV30; abundance: -; CDR3aa: AWSGEDRRGRHNSPLH
v_gene: TRBV7-9; abundance: -; CDR3aa: ASSLARAGWNTEAF
v_gene: TRBV2; abundance: -; CDR3aa: ASSDPSRADTGELF
v_gene: TRBV9; abundance: -; CDR3aa: ASSVVGGWSSGANVLT
v_gene: TRBV5-8; abundance: -; CDR3aa: ASRSLVDFNNEQF
v_gene: TRBV19; abundance: once; CDR3aa: ASSTTGASPNTEAF
v_gene: TRBV11-2; abundance: -; CDR3aa: ASSLDQDYVNEQF
v_gene: TRBV6-2/TRBV6-3; abundance: once; CDR3aa: ASSHGRLGQGAGETQY
v_gene: TRBV28; abundance: -; CDR3aa: ASRMTEGETQY
v_gene: TRBV21-1; abundance: -; CDR3aa: ASSKVTSGAGEQY
v_gene: TRBV6-4; abundance: -; CDR3aa: ASTPEAGILNTEAF
v_gene: TRBV19; abundance: -; CDR3aa: ASSGLRPSTNEKLF
v_gene: TRBV19; abundance: -; CDR3aa: ASSVGPSDTQY
v_gene: TRBV29-1; abundance: -; CDR3aa: SVGLAGSAQY